This TCR beta chain originates from a study of identical twins. Study observations and caveats: Shared out-of-frame alpha sequences (those common to twins) showed excess low generation probability. Invariant MAIT and iNKT cells are populations that could partly confound zero-insertion analyses.

Template switching supplied a universal primer site; unique molecular identifiers were carried on the cDNA. TCRdb fed the 5' RACE reads into MiXCR, producing one record per CDR3 protein. Among over 550,000 distinct CDR3 sequences, about 7.6% were seen once, and the ten largest hold 1.5% to 2%. In this sample, this clonotype turned up many times. Its antigen remains unidentified. The germline V gene has CDR1 SEHNR and CDR2 FQNEAQ (reference sequence). The germline V and J ends were trimmed by 1 base and 4 bases, with 7 bases remaining between them. The CDR3 spans 13 residues. The same sample was also studied in work on yellow fever vaccine responses in identical twins. That work contributes: Twins showed a vaccine T cell response that reportedly seemed partly convergent, partly personalized.

This TCR came from a woman under 30 in good health. V and J are TRBV7-9 and TRBJ1-2, with D unclear. The sample taken for sequencing was PBMCs. The CDR3 is CASSLDGFYGYTF. The CDR3 DNA reads as TGTGCCAGCAGCTTAGATGGTTTCTATGGCTACACCTTC.